This T cell receptor beta chain was found in a study of shared clonotypes between healthy human individuals. Using immunoSEQ multiplex PCR, the repertoire was profiled, and TCRdb retains in-frame clones only, with some absent. The profile shows about 2 million clones, about 94% of them singletons. The V end lost 0 bases, the J end lost 1 base, and 6 bases lay between the germline ends. This CDR3 is 14 amino acids long. The germline V gene has CDR1 SGHAT and CDR2 FQNNGV. As to this clone: Antigen specificity is unknown. Other nucleotide sequences from this sample produce the same CDR3.

General study results and limits: Across subsets, estimated richness was generally greater for naive than for memory populations. Exclusively blood specimens were collected; tissue repertoires likely differ. Clonotypes shared by all four sorted-subset donors had higher generation probabilities than non-shared clonotypes.

CD8 cells regarded as naive lacked CD45RO, were positively chosen for CCR7, and omitted terminally differentiated effector memory CD45RA+ cells. The donor cohort consisted entirely of Caucasian adults residing in Nashville, Tennessee. The sequence derives from a young man in good health. Material for sequencing was naive CD8+ T cells sorted from blood. The chain combines TRBV11-2 with TRBJ2-5; no clear D gene. The CDR3 region is CASSLDLGQETQYF. CDR3 sequence (DNA): TGTGCCAGCAGCTTAGATCTAGGCCAAGAGACCCAGTACTTC.